Each of the 27 T cell receptor beta chains below was sequenced from the same sample in a study of blood T cell repertoires in COVID-19. Data came from immunoSEQ multiplex PCR; TCRdb stores just in-frame clones and leaves some out. Among approximately 240,000 clones listed, around 90% were seen once. Sample: peripheral blood. The origin of the receptors is a woman under 30 who had recovered from COVID-19.

The V and J genes are TRBV7-3 and TRBJ1-1; a possible D gene is TRBD1 (6 bases). Germline V CDR1 and CDR2: SGHTA, FQGTGA. The V gene lost 5 bases and the J gene lost 4 bases, with 20 bases spanning the gap. The length of the CDR3 is 16 residues. CDR3 bases: TGTGCCAGCAGCCCGACATCCATACAGGGCGGCACTGAAGCTTTCTTT. It is translated as CASSPTSIQGGTEAFF. Filled out from reference TRBV7-3 and TRBJ1-1, the complete variable domain reads GAGVSQTPSNKVTEKGKYVELRCDPISGHTALYWYRQSLGQGPEFLIYFQGTGAADDSGLPNDRFFAVRPEGSVSTLKIQRTERGDSAVYLCASSPTSIQGGTEAFFGQGTRLTVV.

This chain uses TRBV19 with TRBJ2-1; the D gene is possibly TRBD2 (6 bases). The CDR3 runs to 14 residues. Germline lookup yields CDR1 LNHDA and CDR2 SQIVND (reference sequence). The V gene lost 5 bases and the J gene lost 3 bases, with 11 bases spanning the gap. The DNA of the CDR3 is TGTGCCAGTAGTCCCCGGGACTTCTACAATGAGCAGTTCTTC. It yields the protein CASSPRDFYNEQFF.

This clone was counted between two and nine times. V usage is TRBV10-1 and J usage is TRBJ2-3; D may be TRBD1 (6 bases). This CDR3 has 14 residues. Looked up from germline, CDR1 is WNHNN and CDR2 is SYGVQD (reference sequence). V lost 2 bases and J lost 4, with 10 bases in between. The CDR3 sequence is CASSERQEPDTQYF. CDR3 DNA: TGCGCCAGCAGTGAGAGACAGGAACCAGATACGCAGTATTTT.

The chain links TRBV6-5 to TRBJ1-2; 7 bases map to TRBD1. The V gene's germline CDR1 is MNHEY and CDR2 SVGAGI. The V segment lost 6 bases and the J segment 3 bases; nucleotides outside the gene matches: 4. CDR3 length: 13 residues. CDR3 region: CASSSGGHYGYTF. The CDR3 DNA reads TGTGCCAGCAGCTCAGGGGGGCACTATGGCTACACCTTC.

The rearrangement joins TRBV28 to TRBJ1-3; D gene uncertain. The germline CDR1 and CDR2 sequences are MDHEN and SYDVKM. There are 15 residues in the CDR3. V was pared by 5 bases and J by 0 bases, with 11 bases between. The CDR3 reads CASSAYSSSGNTIYF. CDR3 nucleotides: TGTGCCAGCAGTGCTTACAGTTCCTCTGGAAACACCATATATTTT.

The CDR3 region has the DNA TGTGCCAGTAGTACCCTCGGGACAGATAATTCACCCCTCCACTTT. As protein: CASSTLGTDNSPLHF. The gene calls are TRBV19 and TRBJ1-6; the match to TRBD1 covers 7 bases. The germline V gene encodes CDR1 LNHDA and CDR2 SQIVND (reference sequence). The CDR3 covers 15 residues. With 4 bases clipped from V and 5 bases from J, the junction kept 5 bases outside the gene matches.

This rearrangement joins TRBV9 to TRBJ2-1; D call uncertain. Germline loops: CDR1 SGDLS, CDR2 YYNGEE. The V end lost 0 bases, the J end lost 12 bases, and 13 bases lay between the germline ends. CDR3 length: 13 residues. Here the CDR3 DNA reads TGTGCCAGCAGCGTAGACACCCCCCGGGTGCAGTTCTTC. Its translation: CASSVDTPRVQFF.

The chain couples TRBV19 to TRBJ2-1, with 12 bases aligning to TRBD2. Germline V gene data show CDR1 as LNHDA and CDR2 as SQIVND (reference sequence). Unmatched junction bases numbered 9, after V lost 6 bases and J lost 0 bases. This CDR3 region has 18 residues. CDR3 DNA sequence: TGTGCCAGTAGCATTTGGACTAGCGGGGAGAGCTCCTACAATGAGCAGTTCTTC. Translation: CASSIWTSGESSYNEQFF.

V usage is TRBV5-4 and J usage is TRBJ2-7; tentative D call: TRBD1 (6 bases). The germline V gene encodes CDR1 SGHNT and CDR2 YYREEE (reference sequence). This CDR3 region has 12 residues. V lost 3 bases and J 5 bases, leaving 9 bases between the germline ends. The CDR3 region is CASSSRTDEQYF. CDR3 in DNA: TGTGCCAGCAGCTCCCGGACAGACGAGCAGTACTTC.

The chain employs TRBV28 and TRBJ1-2; D may be TRBD1 (5 bases). CDR1 is MDHEN, CDR2 SYDVKM, per germline. This CDR3 is 16 amino acids long. The ends were cut back, 5 bases at V and 2 bases at J, with 18 bases in the middle. CDR3 protein: CASSTITGGENYGYTF. In DNA form, the CDR3 reads TGTGCCAGCAGTACCATAACAGGAGGGGAAAACTATGGCTACACCTTC.

V is TRBV6-5 and J is TRBJ2-1; 7 bases are shared with TRBD2. The V segment lost 9 bases and the J segment 5 bases; nucleotides outside the gene matches: 4. This CDR3 comprises 12 residues. Germline CDR1 and CDR2: MNHEY and SVGAGI. The CDR3 is CASRGENNEQFF. CDR3 bases: TGTGCCAGTCGGGGGGAAAACAATGAGCAGTTCTTC.

The chain joins TRBV10-3 to TRBJ1-1; 9 positions agree with TRBD1. With 6 bases clipped from V and 4 bases from J, the junction kept 9 bases outside the gene matches. CDR1 and CDR2 (germline): ENHRY, SYGVKD. The CDR3 is 15 residues long. The CDR3 sequence: CAIRETGGRGTEAFF. DNA for the CDR3: TGTGCCATCAGGGAGACAGGGGGTCGTGGCACTGAAGCTTTCTTT.

V usage is TRBV10-1 and J usage is TRBJ2-7, with D perhaps matching TRBD2 (5 bases). Deletions cut 6 bases from V and 0 bases from J, with 12 bases between. CDR3 length equals 14 residues. The germline V gene has CDR1 WNHNN and CDR2 SYGVQD (reference sequence). CDR3 amino acids: CASSRTESSYEQYF. The CDR3 DNA is TGCGCCAGCAGCCGGACTGAAAGCTCCTACGAGCAGTACTTC.

In nucleotides, the CDR3 is TGTGCCATCAGTGCGGGGACTGGTTACGAGCAGTACTTC. Translation gives CAISAGTGYEQYF. The gene calls are TRBV10-3 and TRBJ2-7; TRBD2 might be the D (6 bases). Germline values: CDR1 ENHRY, CDR2 SYGVKD. Trimming took off 4 bases at V and 4 bases at J, with 11 bases between the two ends. CDR3 length: 13 residues.

This clone occurred once. V is TRBV18 and J is TRBJ2-5; perhaps TRBD1 as D (5 bases). In germline, CDR1 is KGHSH, CDR2 LQKENI. V was trimmed by 2 bases and J by 2 bases, leaving 6 bases between them. This CDR3 contains 13 residues. DNA for the CDR3: TGTGCCAGCTCACCAACAGGACAAGAGACCCAGTACTTC. It encodes CASSPTGQETQYF.

The V call is TRBV20-1, the J call TRBJ2-1; D is perhaps TRBD2 (6 bases). This CDR3 comprises 19 residues. The V end lost 3 bases, the J end lost 0 bases, and 24 bases lay between the germline ends. The V gene's germline CDR1 is DFQATT and CDR2 SNEGSKA (reference sequence). Here the CDR3 reads CSASSPSSGGNPSYNEQFF. CDR3 DNA sequence: TGCAGTGCTAGTAGTCCTTCGTCTGGGGGGAATCCCTCCTACAATGAGCAGTTCTTC.

This clone was counted a few times. J is TRBJ2-7 and V is TRBV12-3 or TRBV12-4; maybe TRBD2 (6 bases). V shed 5 bases and J shed 6 bases, with 14 bases lying between them. This CDR3 is 13 amino acids long. CDR3 in DNA: TGTGCCAGCAGTCCCTCACTAGCTGCCGAGCAGTACTTC. Translation: CASSPSLAAEQYF.

Notes on this clone: In the same sample, other DNA sequences code for this CDR3. The CDR3 coding sequence is TGTGCCAGCAGTTACCAGGGAATGAACACTGAAGCTTTCTTT. This encodes CASSYQGMNTEAFF. The chain uses TRBV6-5 and TRBJ1-1, with D perhaps matching TRBD1 (5 bases). The V and J ends lost 2 bases and 0 bases respectively, with 7 bases between them. The CDR3 is 14 residues long. The V gene's germline CDR1 is MNHEY and CDR2 SVGAGI.

This chain links TRBV29-1 with TRBJ2-1, with 7 bases identical to TRBD2. Germline values: CDR1 SQVTM, CDR2 ANQGSEA. The ends lost 4 bases at V and 7 bases at J; junction bases unmatched: 7. This CDR3 region has 13 residues. The DNA of the CDR3 is TGCAGCGTTGGTGGGAGGGCCAGTAATGAGCAGTTCTTC. Protein: CSVGGRASNEQFF.

This clone was found a few times. The gene calls are TRBV7-7 and TRBJ1-5; D unresolved. In germline, CDR1 is SSHAT, CDR2 FNYEAQ (reference sequence). Trimming removed 2 bases from V and 6 bases from J, with 8 bases in between. This CDR3 is built from 13 residues. CDR3 in DNA: TGTGCCAGCAGCTTATCAACAAGTCAGCCCCAGCATTTT. This codes for CASSLSTSQPQHF.

The V gene is TRBV27, the J gene TRBJ2-7; maybe TRBD1 (6 bases). Trimming cost V 5 bases and J 5 bases, with 19 bases left between them. Germline lookup yields CDR1 MNHEY and CDR2 SMNVEV (reference sequence). There are 15 residues in the CDR3. CDR3 coding DNA: TGTGCCAGCAGTATTACGGCAGGGGATTTGAACGAGCAGTACTTC. Translated: CASSITAGDLNEQYF.

On this clone: Other DNA sequences in this specimen translate into the identical CDR3. The chain is built from TRBV6-2 or TRBV6-3 and TRBJ1-1, with a possible D match to TRBD1 (5 bases). The germline V gene has CDR1 MNHEY and CDR2 SVGEGT. The V end was cut by 2 bases, the J end by 1 base, with 5 bases between. This CDR3 contains 13 residues. CDR3 loop: CASSYRGNTEAFF. CDR3 sequence (DNA): TGTGCCAGCAGTTACAGGGGGAACACTGAAGCTTTCTTT.

The V and J genes are TRBV6-5 and TRBJ1-2; D unresolved. Germline V CDR1 and CDR2: MNHEY, SVGAGI. Trimming cost V 8 bases and J 5 bases, with 12 bases left between them. The CDR3 contains 12 residues. The DNA for the CDR3 is TGTGCCAGCCGTCCTGAGGGATATGGCTACACCTTC. It is translated as CASRPEGYGYTF.

The chain carries TRBV18 and TRBJ2-7; TRBD1 is a possible D gene (6 bases). V was clipped by 4 bases and J by 4 bases, with 23 bases between them. This CDR3 is built from 17 residues. Germline-derived CDR1 and CDR2 are KGHSH and LQKENI. The CDR3 is CASSLNQGWSGEYEQYF. DNA of the CDR3: TGTGCCAGCTCACTAAACCAGGGGTGGTCCGGGGAGTACGAGCAGTACTTC.

This clone was seen a single time. J is TRBJ1-1 and V is TRBV4-3; TRBD1 matches at 9 bases. With V trimmed by 0 bases and J by 11 bases, 13 bases remained unmatched. The germline CDR1 and CDR2 sequences are LGHNA and YSLEER. The CDR3 runs to 16 residues. This CDR3 is CASSQEAGTGIRRAFF. The CDR3, as DNA: TGCGCCAGCAGCCAAGAGGCCGGGACAGGGATACGGCGGGCTTTCTTT.

The gene calls are TRBV4-3 and TRBJ2-1; 10 positions agree with TRBD2. CDR1 and CDR2 from the germline V gene are LGHNA and YSLEER. The V and J ends lost 1 base and 8 bases, in that order; junction bases with no gene match: 11. This CDR3 has 17 amino acids. The CDR3: CASSQVSGLAAQDEQFF. In nucleotides, the CDR3 is TGCGCCAGCAGCCAAGTCTCAGGACTAGCGGCCCAGGATGAGCAGTTCTTC.

J is TRBJ1-1 and V is TRBV4-1, with a weak D call TRBD1 (6 bases). Deletions cut 4 bases from V and 3 bases from J, with 15 bases between. Germline V lookup: CDR1 MGHRA, CDR2 YSYEKL. CDR3 size: 15 residues. CDR3 nucleotide sequence: TGCGCCAGCAGCCCCTTAGGGGGGGACGACACTGAAGCTTTCTTT. Amino acid sequence: CASSPLGGDDTEAFF.